A single sample gave rise to the 27 T cell receptor beta chains below, sequenced in a study of T cells expressing NK-cell markers. TCRdb re-called the 5' RACE reads and catalogs CDR3 proteins one per entry, DNA excluded. The sample has a few hundred thousand distinct CDR3 sequences. The sequencing sample was made of blood T cells: a sorted CD56 or NKG2C T cell subset, CD4+ or CD8+ T cells, or bulk PBMC T cells (not recorded which). These receptors were collected from a man aged 18 to 30 in good health.

The chain is built from TRBV4-2 and TRBJ2-1. The CDR3 sequence is 13 residues long. From germline, CDR1 is LGHNA and CDR2 YNFKEQ. CDR3 protein: CASSLVSEREQFF.

V gene TRBV27 combines with J gene TRBJ2-3. CDR3 length: 12 residues. Germline CDR1 reads MNHEY; CDR2 reads SMNVEV (reference sequence). CDR3 protein: CASSSIGDTQYF.

The rearrangement links TRBV28 to TRBJ1-2. From germline, CDR1 is MDHEN and CDR2 SYDVKM. The CDR3 is made up of 12 amino acids. CDR3 sequence reads: CASSTATYGYTF.

This chain connects TRBV6-6 to TRBJ1-6; lacking DNA, the TRBD1 call made by TCRdb goes unchecked. CDR3 length: 12 residues. In germline, CDR1 is MNHNY, CDR2 SVGAGI (reference sequence). The CDR3 here is CASSYRGEPLHF.

The rearrangement joins TRBV11-2 to TRBJ2-7; absent DNA, TCRdb's TRBD1 call cannot be checked. CDR1 SGHAT and CDR2 FQNNGV come from the germline V gene. The CDR3 contains 14 residues. The CDR3 sequence is CASRRSDRVYEQYF.

The chain is built from TRBV20-1 and TRBJ1-3. Germline CDR1 is DFQATT and CDR2 is SNEGSKA (reference sequence). The CDR3 runs to 14 residues. Here the CDR3 reads CSAPKVDSGNTIYF.

V and J are TRBV9 and TRBJ2-7; TCRdb outputs TRBD2, but without DNA this stays unchecked. The germline gives CDR1 SGDLS, CDR2 YYNGEE. The CDR3 is 16 amino acids. The CDR3 loop is CASSVGSRLSSYEQYF. The entire variable domain, with the rest obtained from reference TRBV9 and TRBJ2-7, is as follows: DSGVTQTPKHLITATGQRVTLRCSPRSGDLSVYWYQQSLDQGLQFLIQYYNGEERAKGNILERFSAQQFPDLHSELNLSSLELGDSALYFCASSVGSRLSSYEQYFGPGTRLTVT.

The V call is TRBV3-1, the J call TRBJ2-1; without DNA, the TCRdb call of TRBD2 cannot be checked. This CDR3 spans 18 amino acids. Germline V CDR1 and CDR2: LGHDT, YNNKEL (reference sequence). CDR3 loop: CASSHPSKVREAYNEQFF.

The chain employs TRBV20-1 and TRBJ2-3; TCRdb designates TRBD2, a call that cannot be tested without DNA. The germline CDR1 and CDR2 sequences are DFQATT and SNEGSKA (reference sequence). The CDR3 is 14 amino acids. The CDR3 sequence is CSAQDGRMTDTQYF.

J is TRBJ2-1 and V is TRBV11-2; TCRdb's D gene call, TRBD2, goes unchecked for lack of DNA. The V gene's germline CDR1 is SGHAT and CDR2 FQNNGV. The CDR3 length is 14 residues. The CDR3: CASSLTGAKDEQFF.

The rearrangement joins TRBV5-1 to TRBJ2-4; as DNA is missing, the TRBD2 call by TCRdb cannot be tested. Looked up from germline, CDR1 is SGHRS and CDR2 is YFSETQ. CDR3 length equals 19 residues. CDR3 amino acids: CASSLGWDFSFLAKNIQYF.

The J gene is TRBJ1-4, the V gene TRBV20-1. Germline V gene data show CDR1 as DFQATT and CDR2 as SNEGSKA (reference sequence). CDR3 size: 12 residues. The CDR3 here is CSASEFDEKLFF.

The chain recombines TRBV19 with TRBJ1-6; TCRdb calls TRBD1, which cannot be checked without DNA. Germline CDR1 LNHDA, CDR2 SQIVND (reference sequence). The CDR3 consists of 11 residues. CDR3 loop: CASMSGGLLHF.

This chain joins TRBV10-3 and TRBJ2-3; the D call of TRBD1 rests on TCRdb alone, since no DNA is present to check it. The CDR3 totals 13 residues. CDR1 is ENHRY and CDR2 is SYGVKD in the germline V gene. This CDR3 reads CASRQGAKDTQYF.

The rearrangement uses TRBV12-3 or TRBV12-4 and TRBJ2-7; there is no DNA to check the TCRdb D call of TRBD1. The CDR3 is 14 amino acids. CDR3 protein: CASSFTGGGYEQYF.

This chain links TRBV20-1 with TRBJ2-1; no DNA is available, so the TRBD1 call from TCRdb remains unchecked. The CDR3 consists of 15 residues. The germline V gene encodes CDR1 DFQATT and CDR2 SNEGSKA (reference sequence). The CDR3: CSARVSGGASKEQFF.

This chain links TRBV20-1 with TRBJ1-1; the TCRdb call, TRBD1, lacks DNA for checking. Per the germline V gene, CDR1 is DFQATT and CDR2 is SNEGSKA (reference sequence). CDR3 length: 14 amino acids. This CDR3 is CSAYNPVGHTEAFF.

The chain combines TRBV6-1 with TRBJ1-2. The CDR3 consists of 13 residues. Germline V gene data show CDR1 as MNHNS and CDR2 as SASEGT. CDR3 protein: CASSERTVGGYTF.

The rearrangement links TRBV5-1 to TRBJ2-1; TCRdb's D call of TRBD1 is untestable without DNA. CDR1 is SGHRS, CDR2 YFSETQ, per germline. This CDR3 spans 16 amino acids. This CDR3 is CASSSSGGTSYNEQFF.

This chain uses TRBV12-3 or TRBV12-4 with TRBJ2-1; as DNA is missing, the TRBD2 call by TCRdb cannot be tested. This CDR3 contains 12 residues. CDR3 in amino acids: CASSSSGGEQFF.

This chain connects TRBV28 to TRBJ1-1; no DNA is available, so the TRBD1 call from TCRdb remains unchecked. CDR3 length: 14 amino acids. Looked up from germline, CDR1 is MDHEN and CDR2 is SYDVKM. CDR3 protein: CASSLPLTSVEAFF.

V usage is TRBV5-6 and J usage is TRBJ1-5; TCRdb names TRBD1, which stays unverified in the absence of DNA. The CDR3 loop spans 16 amino acids. Per germline, CDR1 SGHDT and CDR2 YYEEEE. CDR3 sequence reads: CASSGGGANGNQPQHF.

The CDR3 sequence: CASSQVGGVETQYF. The chain recombines TRBV4-2 with TRBJ2-5; checking the TCRdb D call of TRBD1 is not possible without DNA. In germline, CDR1 is LGHNA, CDR2 YNFKEQ. The CDR3 is 14 residues long.

The gene calls are TRBV5-1 and TRBJ2-1; TCRdb names TRBD1, which stays unverified in the absence of DNA. This CDR3 region has 18 residues. Looked up from germline, CDR1 is SGHRS and CDR2 is YFSETQ. The CDR3 spells CASSMLGGQGLSYNEQFF. Based on the CDR3 plus reference TRBV5-1 and TRBJ2-1, the full variable domain is KAGVTQTPRYLIKTRGQQVTLSCSPISGHRSVSWYQQTPGQGLQFLFEYFSETQRNKGNFPGRFSGRQFSNSRSEMNVSTLELGDSALYLCASSMLGGQGLSYNEQFFGPGTRLTVL.

The chain joins TRBV5-4 to TRBJ1-1; the D gene TCRdb calls, TRBD1, cannot be checked with no DNA. This CDR3 has 16 residues. CDR1 and CDR2 (germline): SGHNT, YYREEE (reference sequence). CDR3 region: CASSLLQGDPATEAFF.

The chain carries TRBV3-1 and TRBJ1-4; TCRdb picks TRBD1, but there is no DNA to check that call. The CDR3 is made up of 14 amino acids. CDR1 is LGHDT, CDR2 YNNKEL, per germline (reference sequence). The CDR3 is CASSERQGNEKLFF.

The V and J genes are TRBV20-1 and TRBJ2-2. Germline V lookup: CDR1 DFQATT, CDR2 SNEGSKA (reference sequence). The CDR3 consists of 16 residues. CDR3 sequence reads: CSARDQRGANTGELFF.